This TCR beta chain was sequenced during a study of CD8 T cells in Susac syndrome. Study-level background: Sequencing included Susac syndrome patients, over five of them with active disease and eight in remission.

The CD8+ and CD4+ T cells were negatively isolated, with the TEMRA cells enriched by FACS. Trimming took off 2 bases at V and 9 bases at J, with 18 bases between the two ends. Germline V gene sequence: CDR1 SGHNT, CDR2 YYREEE (reference sequence). This CDR3 is built from 15 residues. RNA was extracted with the RNeasy kit, and a quantity of roughly 0.45 to 1 ug was reverse transcribed using random hexamers. TCR beta CDR3 was amplified by immunoSEQ covering 54 Vbeta and 13 Jbeta. A single record per CDR3 protein comes from TCRdb applying MiXCR to the immunoSEQ multiplex PCR reads. The data contain around 170,000 distinct CDR3 sequences, approximately 94% of them singletons.

The clonotype originates from a human donor with Susac syndrome. The V call is TRBV5-4, the J call TRBJ2-1; perhaps TRBD2 as D (5 bases). Sequenced material: CD4+ T cells from PBMCs. In DNA form, the CDR3 reads TGTGCCAGCAGCTTAATCCCAGTACGGGAATTTGAGCAGTTCTTC. This encodes CASSLIPVREFEQFF.